Listed below are T cell receptor beta chains from one sample, sequenced in a study of blood T cells in healthy people across ages. Each CDR3 protein gets one entry after TCRdb re-called the 5' RACE reads with MiXCR. The sample shows approximately 1,700,000 distinct CDR3 sequences, around 40% of them seen only once. Material: blood. The source of these receptors is a human donor in good health. Each CDR3 is given with its conserved first and last residue. The D gene is left open where the match is weak. Clone size is not always given. Where it is, it says once, few, many or a class for expanded clones.

J gene | V gene | D gene | clone size | CDR3 DNA | CDR3 protein
TRBJ2-7 | TRBV7-9 | NA | few | TGTGCCAGCAGCCGTCAGGGTTTCTACGAGCAGTACTTC | CASSRQGFYEQYF
TRBJ1-1 | TRBV27 | NA | NA | TGTGCCAGCAGTTTAGAGTGGGGTTCTGAAGCTTTCTTT | CASSLEWGSEAFF
TRBJ1-1 | TRBV6-5 | NA | few | TGTGCCAGCAGTCCCTTCCCCTTAGGCTTGAACACTGAAGCTTTCTTT | CASSPFPLGLNTEAFF
TRBJ1-4 | TRBV12-3/TRBV12-4 | NA | NA | TGTGCCAGCAGTTTGGGCGAGGGTGCGGAAAAACTGTTTTTT | CASSLGEGAEKLFF
TRBJ1-6 | TRBV12-3/TRBV12-4 | NA | NA | TGTGCCAGCAGATCCGTCCCAGGCAGCTCCTATAATTCACCCCTCCACTTT | CASRSVPGSSYNSPLHF
TRBJ2-5 | TRBV10-3 | NA | NA | TGTGCCATCAGTTCCAATGCAGCCCCCCAAGAGACCCAGTACTTC | CAISSNAAPQETQYF
TRBJ2-7 | TRBV20-1 | TRBD2 | few | TGCAGTGCTAGACACCCGGGGGGGTCACCCTACGAGCAGTACTTC | CSARHPGGSPYEQYF
TRBJ1-6 | TRBV6-6 | NA | NA | TGTGCCAGCAGTTACTCCGGGATTTATAATTCACCCCTCCACTTT | CASSYSGIYNSPLHF
TRBJ1-6 | TRBV4-3 | NA | NA | TGCGCCAGCAGCTTGGACAGCCGATCACCCCTCCACTTT | CASSLDSRSPLHF
TRBJ2-4 | TRBV5-1 | NA | NA | TGCGCCAGCACCCCGGGACAACCAAACATTCAGTACTTC | CASTPGQPNIQYF
TRBJ2-3 | TRBV20-1 | NA | NA | TGCAGTGCTAGAGATCGACCAGATACGCAGTATTTT | CSARDRPDTQYF
TRBJ1-5 | TRBV25-1 | NA | NA | TGTGCCAGCAGTGAACGTTCTTACAGGGAGTGCGATCAGCCCCAGCATTTT | CASSERSYRECDQPQHF
TRBJ1-2 | TRBV6-6 | NA | NA | TGTGCCAGCACTCTCGGACAGAAACTCTATGGCTACACCTTC | CASTLGQKLYGYTF
TRBJ2-7 | TRBV20-1 | NA | few | TGCAGTGCTAGAGATCTGACAGTTACCTACGAGCAGTACTTC | CSARDLTVTYEQYF
TRBJ2-1 | TRBV2 | TRBD2 | few | TGTGCCAGCGATCCAGGGACTAGCGGGGGGGCAGGGGAGCAGTTCTTC | CASDPGTSGGAGEQFF
TRBJ1-1 | TRBV9 | TRBD1 | NA | TGTGCCAGCAGCACTGGGACAGGGAGGAACACTGAAGCTTTCTTT | CASSTGTGRNTEAFF
TRBJ2-3 | TRBV6-2/TRBV6-3 | NA | once | TGTGCCAGCCTCGACACAAGGAGCACAGATACGCAGTATTTT | CASLDTRSTDTQYF
TRBJ2-1 | TRBV6-2/TRBV6-3 | NA | NA | TGTGCCAGCAGTTACGATGTTAACCGGAATGAGCAGTTCTTC | CASSYDVNRNEQFF
TRBJ1-2 | TRBV7-9 | TRBD1 | NA | TGTGCCAGCAGCTTAGGTCCTGGACAGGGAGGCAACTATGGCTACACCTTC | CASSLGPGQGGNYGYTF
TRBJ2-7 | TRBV7-2 | TRBD2 | NA | TGTGCCAGCAGCTTAGATGGTTTGCGGGGGTACGAGCAGTACTTC | CASSLDGLRGYEQYF